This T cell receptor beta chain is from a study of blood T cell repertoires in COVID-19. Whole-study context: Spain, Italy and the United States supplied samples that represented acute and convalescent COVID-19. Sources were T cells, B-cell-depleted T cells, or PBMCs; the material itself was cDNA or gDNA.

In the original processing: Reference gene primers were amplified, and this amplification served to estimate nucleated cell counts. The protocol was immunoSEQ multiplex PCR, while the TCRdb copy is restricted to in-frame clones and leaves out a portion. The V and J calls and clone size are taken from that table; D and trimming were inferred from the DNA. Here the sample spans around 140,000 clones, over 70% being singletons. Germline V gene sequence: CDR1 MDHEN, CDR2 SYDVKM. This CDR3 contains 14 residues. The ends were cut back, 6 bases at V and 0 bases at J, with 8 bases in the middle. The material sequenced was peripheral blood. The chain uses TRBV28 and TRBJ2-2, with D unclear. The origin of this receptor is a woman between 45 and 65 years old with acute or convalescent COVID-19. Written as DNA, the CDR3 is TGTGCCAGCAGGGGCACCCCGAACACCGGGGAGCTGTTTTTT. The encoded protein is CASRGTPNTGELFF. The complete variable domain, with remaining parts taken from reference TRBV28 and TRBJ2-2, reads DVKVTQSSRYLVKRTGEKVFLECVQDMDHENMFWYRQDPGLGLRLIYFSYDVKMKEKGDIPEGYSVSREKKERFSLILESASTNQTSMYLCASRGTPNTGELFFGEGSRLTVL.